The next 20 T cell receptor beta chains were all read from a single sample in a study of blood T cell repertoires in COVID-19. Sequencing was performed with immunoSEQ multiplex PCR; in TCRdb, only in-frame clones are kept and a portion is missing. Of tens of thousands of clones listed, 84% are singletons. Source material: peripheral blood. The receptors come from a man between 70 and 80 years old with acute or convalescent COVID-19.

The CDR3 DNA reads TGTGCCACCAGCAGATCTCCGGACAGGGCCCGTGAAAAACTGTTTTTT. Protein sequence: CATSRSPDRAREKLFF. The chain links TRBV15 to TRBJ1-4, with TRBD1 identical over 8 bases. The V segment lost 2 bases and the J segment 7 bases; nucleotides outside the gene matches: 9. The CDR3 runs to 16 residues. CDR1 and CDR2 (germline): LNHNV, YYDKDF (reference sequence).

This clone was seen a single time. CDR3 residues: CASSGYQGMNSPLHF. The DNA for the CDR3 is TGTGCCAGCAGCGGCTATCAGGGTATGAATTCACCCCTCCACTTT. The V and J genes are TRBV9 and TRBJ1-6, with D possibly matching TRBD1 (5 bases). V lost 3 bases and J 7 bases, leaving 14 bases between the germline ends. Germline values: CDR1 SGDLS, CDR2 YYNGEE. The CDR3 covers 15 residues.

V is TRBV7-2 and J is TRBJ1-2, with 10 bases lining up with TRBD1. V shed 1 base and J 7 bases; nucleotides not matched to a gene: 6. Germline CDR1 reads SGHTA; CDR2 reads FQGNSA. There are 15 residues in the CDR3. The CDR3 bases are TGTGCCAGCAGCTTAGGGTCCGGGACAGGGGTTGGCTACACCTTC. Residues: CASSLGSGTGVGYTF.

The chain couples TRBV28 to TRBJ1-3, with a tentative D call TRBD1 (6 bases). With 3 bases removed from V and 0 bases from J, the gap between germline ends came to 12 bases. This CDR3 has 16 residues. Looked up from germline, CDR1 is MDHEN and CDR2 is SYDVKM. CDR3 region: CASSLADRTSGNTIYF. CDR3 nucleotide sequence: TGTGCCAGCAGTTTGGCCGACAGGACCTCTGGAAACACCATATATTTT.

This chain joins TRBV28 and TRBJ2-5; tentative D call: TRBD1 (6 bases). V lost 4 bases, J lost 5 bases, and 17 bases lay in between. Germline V gene lookup returns CDR1 MDHEN and CDR2 SYDVKM. The CDR3 contains 15 residues. CDR3 residues: CASSSLTGQLETQYF. The CDR3 DNA follows: TGTGCCAGCAGTTCCCTGACTGGACAGTTGGAGACCCAGTACTTC.

Concerning this clone itself: The same CDR3 arises from other DNA sequences in this sample as well. The chain employs TRBV9 and TRBJ2-3; TRBD2 aligns across 8 bases. Germline CDR1 SGDLS, CDR2 YYNGEE. J lost 0 bases, V lost 3 bases, and 0 bases had no gene match. CDR3 size: 14 residues. CDR3 coding DNA: TGTGCCAGCAGCGCGGGGGGGAGCACAGATACGCAGTATTTT. It translates to CASSAGGSTDTQYF.

The chain carries TRBV2 and TRBJ1-1; unclear D gene. The germline gives CDR1 SNHLY, CDR2 FYNNEI. With 2 bases removed from V and 0 bases from J, the gap between germline ends came to 4 bases. CDR3 length: 13 amino acids. The CDR3 reads CASSELLNTEAFF. In nucleotides, the CDR3 is TGTGCCAGCAGTGAACTCCTGAACACTGAAGCTTTCTTT.

The V gene is TRBV9, the J gene TRBJ2-7; possibly TRBD2 for D (6 bases). V lost 0 bases to trimming and J lost 2 bases, with 9 bases between them. Germline V gives CDR1 SGDLS, CDR2 YYNGEE. This CDR3 has 14 residues. The CDR3 DNA reads TGTGCCAGCAGCGTAGATTGGACTACCTACGAGCAGTACTTC. It codes for CASSVDWTTYEQYF. The full variable domain, in which reference TRBV9 and TRBJ2-7 provide the parts outside the CDR3, is DSGVTQTPKHLITATGQRVTLRCSPRSGDLSVYWYQQSLDQGLQFLIQYYNGEERAKGNILERFSAQQFPDLHSELNLSSLELGDSALYFCASSVDWTTYEQYFGPGTRLTVT.

This clone was detected only once. V usage is TRBV6-2 or TRBV6-3 and J usage is TRBJ1-1; 12 bases fit TRBD1. The ends lost 0 bases at V and 5 bases at J; junction bases unmatched: 7. The CDR3 is 17 residues long. From germline, CDR1 is MNHEY and CDR2 SVGEGT. The CDR3 reads CASSYSSGTGGWTEAFF. Here the CDR3 DNA reads TGTGCCAGCAGTTACTCATCGGGGACAGGGGGCTGGACTGAAGCTTTCTTT.

The chain carries TRBV12-3 or TRBV12-4 and TRBJ2-3, with 7 bases identical to TRBD1. The trim removed 8 bases at V and 3 bases at J, leaving 5 bases unmatched. This CDR3 spans 13 amino acids. The CDR3 protein is CASSRGLTDTQYF. The DNA for the CDR3 is TGTGCCAGCTCGAGGGGGCTTACAGATACGCAGTATTTT.

The chain employs TRBV5-1 and TRBJ2-1; a possible D gene is TRBD2 (6 bases). Deletions cut 5 bases from V and 9 bases from J, with 18 bases between. This CDR3 is built from 14 residues. Germline V gives CDR1 SGHRS, CDR2 YFSETQ. CDR3: CASSLSLGLSEQFF. The CDR3 DNA follows: TGCGCCAGCAGTCTCAGCCTGGGACTCAGTGAGCAGTTCTTC.

The chain has TRBV6-1 and TRBJ2-7; a weak D match, TRBD2 (5 bases). Germline CDR1 reads MNHNS; CDR2 reads SASEGT. The V end was cut by 1 base, the J end by 3 bases, with 13 bases between. The CDR3 covers 15 residues. CDR3 protein: CASSEGQTGYYEQYF. CDR3 in DNA: TGTGCCAGCAGTGAAGGTCAGACGGGGTACTACGAGCAGTACTTC.

The chain uses TRBV28 and TRBJ1-1, with TRBD1 matching over 7 bases. Germline V gene data show CDR1 as MDHEN and CDR2 as SYDVKM. With 7 bases clipped from V and 10 bases from J, the junction kept 9 bases outside the gene matches. CDR3 length: 12 amino acids. The CDR3 region has the DNA TGTGCCAGCACCAAATCGACAGGGATAGCTTTCTTT. Translating it yields CASTKSTGIAFF.

V usage is TRBV5-4 and J usage is TRBJ2-1; 7 positions agree with TRBD2. CDR1 is SGHNT, CDR2 YYREEE, per germline (reference sequence). This CDR3 region has 15 residues. After removal of 9 bases from V and 5 bases from J, the junction contained 14 bases not matched to a gene. The CDR3 is CATAHGGRGDNEQFF. CDR3 in DNA: TGTGCCACCGCCCATGGGGGGAGGGGAGACAATGAGCAGTTCTTC.

This clone was counted between two and nine times. The V gene is TRBV11-1, the J gene TRBJ1-1, with D perhaps TRBD1 (5 bases). The germline gives CDR1 SGHAT, CDR2 FQDESV (reference sequence). Trimming stripped 2 bases from V and 1 base from J, with 5 bases between. CDR3 length: 13 residues. In DNA, the CDR3 is TGTGCCAGCAGCTTAAGGGGGAACACTGAAGCTTTCTTT. It is translated as CASSLRGNTEAFF.

The chain carries TRBV13 and TRBJ2-3; 9 bases agree with TRBD2. Germline V gene sequence: CDR1 PRHDT, CDR2 FYEKMQ (reference sequence). After removal of 5 bases from V and 4 bases from J, the junction contained 10 bases not matched to a gene. The CDR3 totals 16 residues. Written as DNA, the CDR3 is TGTGCCAGCAGCCCTCGAGGGACTAGCAGCGCAGATACGCAGTATTTT. Translating it yields CASSPRGTSSADTQYF.

The J gene is TRBJ2-7, the V gene TRBV28, with D perhaps TRBD1 (5 bases). The CDR3 covers 14 residues. Germline CDR1 is MDHEN and CDR2 is SYDVKM. Trimming took 5 bases from V and 7 from J, leaving 18 bases between them. CDR3 DNA: TGTGCCAGCAGTAGGGCTGGGGCTTCGGGTGAGCAGTACTTC. Translated, it gives CASSRAGASGEQYF.

This chain connects TRBV5-4 to TRBJ2-6, with 9 bases that match TRBD1. This CDR3 is built from 18 residues. Looked up from germline, CDR1 is SGHNT and CDR2 is YYREEE (reference sequence). V trimming: 0 bases; J trimming: 1 base; junction bases outside the gene matches: 5. The chain's CDR3 is CASSLVGQGGSGANVLTF. For the CDR3, the DNA is TGTGCCAGCAGCTTGGTGGGACAGGGCGGGTCTGGGGCCAACGTCCTGACTTTC.

CDR3 DNA sequence: TGTGCCAGCAGGGACACAGGGCTCGGGCGTGAAAAACTGTTTTTT. It is translated as CASRDTGLGREKLFF. The chain recombines TRBV27 with TRBJ1-4; D is possibly TRBD1 (6 bases). The V end lost 6 bases, the J end lost 7 bases, and 18 bases lay between the germline ends. CDR1 is MNHEY and CDR2 is SMNVEV in the germline V gene (reference sequence). The CDR3 sequence is 15 residues long. The variable domain in full, completed from reference TRBV27 and TRBJ1-4, reads EAQVTQNPRYLITVTGKKLTVTCSQNMNHEYMSWYRQDPGLGLRQIYYSMNVEVTDKGDVPEGYKVSRKEKRNFPLILESPSPNQTSLYFCASRDTGLGREKLFFGSGTQLSVL.

The chain joins TRBV19 to TRBJ2-5; D is perhaps TRBD1 (5 bases). The V gene's germline CDR1 is LNHDA and CDR2 SQIVND (reference sequence). CDR3 size: 13 residues. V was pared by 5 bases and J by 1 base, with 8 bases between. This chain's CDR3 is CASSRQLQETQYF. The CDR3 DNA reads as TGTGCCAGTAGTCGACAGCTCCAAGAGACCCAGTACTTC.